This TCR beta chain stems from a study of T cell responses to AZD1222 COVID-19 vaccine. Study conclusions and caveats: The donor group comprised mostly white British people and more females; the analysis possibly underestimated clonal diversity. None of the repertoires were sampled until the peak T cell response had passed. Nearly half of the spike-specific TCRs reportedly recognize variant regions that carry no mutations.

A word on this clone: Its antigen is unknown.

CDR1 is SGHNT and CDR2 is YYREEE in the germline V gene (reference sequence). The CDR3 is 15 amino acids. V gave up 5 bases and J gave up 0 bases, with 11 bases separating them. Measured with immunoSEQ multiplex PCR; TCRdb has only the in-frame clones, and not every one. The sample consists of 250,000 to 300,000 clones, 94% of them appearing once. The input for sequencing was peripheral blood, taken 28 days after the second AZD1222 dose. The chain employs TRBV5-4 and TRBJ2-2; D may match TRBD1 or TRBD2 (5 bases each). This TCR came from an adult who received the AZD1222 COVID-19 vaccine. CDR3 sequence reads: CASRPQGANTGELFF. The CDR3 DNA follows: TGTGCCAGCAGACCGCAGGGAGCGAACACCGGGGAGCTGTTTTTT.